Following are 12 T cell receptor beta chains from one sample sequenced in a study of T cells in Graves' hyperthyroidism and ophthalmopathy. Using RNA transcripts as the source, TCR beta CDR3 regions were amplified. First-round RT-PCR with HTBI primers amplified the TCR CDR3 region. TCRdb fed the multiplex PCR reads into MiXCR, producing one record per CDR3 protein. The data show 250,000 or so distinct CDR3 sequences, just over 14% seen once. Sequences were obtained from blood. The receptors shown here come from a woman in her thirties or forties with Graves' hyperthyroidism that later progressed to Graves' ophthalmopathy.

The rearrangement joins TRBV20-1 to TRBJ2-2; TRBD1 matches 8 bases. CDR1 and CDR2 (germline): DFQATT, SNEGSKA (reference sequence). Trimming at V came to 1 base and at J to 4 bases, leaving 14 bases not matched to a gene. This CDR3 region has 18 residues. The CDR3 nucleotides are TGCAGTGCTAGAGGGGGGCAGGACAGGGTGGTTCGCACCGGGGAGCTGTTTTTT. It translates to CSARGGQDRVVRTGELFF.

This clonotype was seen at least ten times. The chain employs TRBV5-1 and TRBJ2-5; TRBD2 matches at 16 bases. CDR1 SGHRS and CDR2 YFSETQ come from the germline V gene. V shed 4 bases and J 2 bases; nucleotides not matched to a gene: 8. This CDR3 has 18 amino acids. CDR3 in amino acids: CASSLGLAGGPKQETQYF. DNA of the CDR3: TGCGCCAGCAGCCTGGGACTAGCGGGAGGGCCGAAGCAAGAGACCCAGTACTTC.

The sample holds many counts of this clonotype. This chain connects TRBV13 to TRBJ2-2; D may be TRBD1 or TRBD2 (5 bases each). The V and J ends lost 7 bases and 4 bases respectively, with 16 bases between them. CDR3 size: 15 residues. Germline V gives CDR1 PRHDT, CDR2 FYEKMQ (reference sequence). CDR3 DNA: TGTGCCAGCACCCGTCGGGGCGCGGGCACCGGGGAGCTGTTTTTT. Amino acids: CASTRRGAGTGELFF.

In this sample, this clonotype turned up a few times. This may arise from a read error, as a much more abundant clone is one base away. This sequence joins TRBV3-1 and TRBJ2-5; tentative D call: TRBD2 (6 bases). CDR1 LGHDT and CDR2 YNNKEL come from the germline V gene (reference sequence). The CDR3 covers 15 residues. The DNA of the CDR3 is TGTGCCAGCAGCCAAAAAGGGACTTTACAAGAGGCCCAGTACTTC. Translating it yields CASSQKGTLQEAQYF.

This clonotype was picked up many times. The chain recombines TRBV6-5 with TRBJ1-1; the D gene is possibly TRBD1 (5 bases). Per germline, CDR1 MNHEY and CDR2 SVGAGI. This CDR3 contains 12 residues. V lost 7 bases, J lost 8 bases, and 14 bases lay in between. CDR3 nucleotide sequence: TGTGCCAGCAACCCTCCGGGACTGGAAGCTTTCTTT. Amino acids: CASNPPGLEAFF.

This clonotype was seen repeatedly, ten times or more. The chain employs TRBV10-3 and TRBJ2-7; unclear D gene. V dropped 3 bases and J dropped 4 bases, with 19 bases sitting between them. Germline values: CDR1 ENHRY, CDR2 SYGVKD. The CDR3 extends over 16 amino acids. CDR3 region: CAISDREPRTVYEQYF. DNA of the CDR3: TGTGCCATCAGTGATCGAGAACCGAGGACCGTTTACGAGCAGTACTTC.

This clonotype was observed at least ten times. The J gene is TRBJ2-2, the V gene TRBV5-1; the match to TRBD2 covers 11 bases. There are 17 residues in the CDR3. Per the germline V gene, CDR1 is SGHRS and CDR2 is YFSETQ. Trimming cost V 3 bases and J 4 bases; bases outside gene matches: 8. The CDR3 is CASSWERLAGSTGELFF. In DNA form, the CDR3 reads TGCGCCAGCAGCTGGGAAAGACTAGCGGGGAGCACCGGGGAGCTGTTTTTT.

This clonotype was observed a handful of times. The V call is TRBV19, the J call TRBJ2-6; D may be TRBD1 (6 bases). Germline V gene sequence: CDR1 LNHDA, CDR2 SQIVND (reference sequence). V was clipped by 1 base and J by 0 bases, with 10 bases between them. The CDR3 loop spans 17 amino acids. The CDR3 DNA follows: TGTGCCAGTAGTATAGTGGGGGACAACTCTGGGGCCAACGTCCTGACTTTC. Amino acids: CASSIVGDNSGANVLTF.

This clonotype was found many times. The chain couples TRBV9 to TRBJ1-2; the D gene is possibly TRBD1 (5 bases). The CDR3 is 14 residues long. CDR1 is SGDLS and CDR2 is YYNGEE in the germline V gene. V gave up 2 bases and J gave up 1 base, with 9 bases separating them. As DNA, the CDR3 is TGTGCCAGCAGCGTCGGGACTGGTAACTATGGCTACACCTTC. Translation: CASSVGTGNYGYTF.

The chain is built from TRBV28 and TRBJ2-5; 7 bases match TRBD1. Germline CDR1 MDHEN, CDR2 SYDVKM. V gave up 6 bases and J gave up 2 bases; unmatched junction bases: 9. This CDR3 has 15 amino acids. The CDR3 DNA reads TGTGCCAGCAGGAGACAGGGCGGAAGGCAAGAGACCCAGTACTTC. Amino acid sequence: CASRRQGGRQETQYF.

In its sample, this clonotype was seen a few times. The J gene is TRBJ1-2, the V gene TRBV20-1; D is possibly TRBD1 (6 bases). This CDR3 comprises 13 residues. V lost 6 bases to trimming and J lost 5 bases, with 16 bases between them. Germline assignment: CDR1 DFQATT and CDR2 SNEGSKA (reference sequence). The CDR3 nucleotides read TGCAGTGCCCCTAGGACAGTCGGGTATGGCTACACCTTC. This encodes CSAPRTVGYGYTF.

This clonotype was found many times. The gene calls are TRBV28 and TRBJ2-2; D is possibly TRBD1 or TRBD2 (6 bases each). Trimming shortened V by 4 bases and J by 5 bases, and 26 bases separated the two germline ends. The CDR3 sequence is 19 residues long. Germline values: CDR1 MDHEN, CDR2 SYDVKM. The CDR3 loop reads CASSYPAGHSASGTGELFF. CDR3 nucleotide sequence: TGTGCCAGCAGTTACCCTGCGGGACATTCGGCTAGTGGTACCGGGGAGCTGTTTTTT.